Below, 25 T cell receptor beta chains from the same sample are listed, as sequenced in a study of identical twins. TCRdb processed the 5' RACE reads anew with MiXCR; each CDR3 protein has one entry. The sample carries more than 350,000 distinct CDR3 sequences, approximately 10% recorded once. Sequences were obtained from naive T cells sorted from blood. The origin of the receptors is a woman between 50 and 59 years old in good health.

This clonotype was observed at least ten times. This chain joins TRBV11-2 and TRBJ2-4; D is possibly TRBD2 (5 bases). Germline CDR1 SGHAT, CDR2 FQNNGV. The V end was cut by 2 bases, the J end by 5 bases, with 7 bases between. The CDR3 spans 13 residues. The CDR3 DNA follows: TGTGCCAGCAGCTTATCCGGGGAAAACATTCAGTACTTC. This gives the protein CASSLSGENIQYF.

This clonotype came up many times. In DNA form, the CDR3 reads TGTGCCACCCAAGGAGCCCCGGGCAATGAGCAGTTCTTC. Translating gives CATQGAPGNEQFF. The chain employs TRBV24-1 and TRBJ2-1; D is unresolved. CDR3 size: 13 residues. The V end lost 9 bases, the J end lost 6 bases, and 14 bases lay between the germline ends. Germline lookup yields CDR1 KGHDR and CDR2 SFDVKD.

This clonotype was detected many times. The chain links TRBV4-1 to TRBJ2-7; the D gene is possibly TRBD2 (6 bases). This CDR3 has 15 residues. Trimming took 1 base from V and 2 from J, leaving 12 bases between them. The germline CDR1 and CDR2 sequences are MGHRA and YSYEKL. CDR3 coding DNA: TGCGCCAGCAGCCAAGGCGCGGGGTCAACCTACGAGCAGTACTTC. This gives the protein CASSQGAGSTYEQYF.

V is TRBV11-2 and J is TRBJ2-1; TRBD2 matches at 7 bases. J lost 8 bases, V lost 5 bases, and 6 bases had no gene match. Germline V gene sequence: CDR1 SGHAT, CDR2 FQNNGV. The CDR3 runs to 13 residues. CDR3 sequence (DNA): TGTGCCAGCAGCCTAGCGGCTTCATATGAGCAGTTCTTC. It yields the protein CASSLAASYEQFF.

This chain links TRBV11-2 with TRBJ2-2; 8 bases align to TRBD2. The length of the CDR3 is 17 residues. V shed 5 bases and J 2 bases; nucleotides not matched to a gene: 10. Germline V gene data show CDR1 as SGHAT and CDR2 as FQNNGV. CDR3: CASSPRRTSPNTGELFF. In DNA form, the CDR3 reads TGTGCCAGCAGCCCCCGAAGGACTAGCCCCAACACCGGGGAGCTGTTTTTT. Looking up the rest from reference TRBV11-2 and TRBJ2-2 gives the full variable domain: EAGVAQSPRYKIIEKRQSVAFWCNPISGHATLYWYQQILGQGPKLLIQFQNNGVVDDSQLPKDRFSAERLKGVDSTLKIQPAKLEDSAVYLCASSPRRTSPNTGELFFGEGSRLTVL.

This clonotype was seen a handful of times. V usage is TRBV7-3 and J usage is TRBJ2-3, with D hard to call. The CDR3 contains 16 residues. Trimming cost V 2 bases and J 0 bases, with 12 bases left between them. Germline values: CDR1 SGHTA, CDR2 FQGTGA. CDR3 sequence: CASSLYPDASTDTQYF. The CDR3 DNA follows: TGTGCCAGCAGCTTATATCCGGACGCCAGCACAGATACGCAGTATTTT.

The CDR3, as DNA: TGTGCCAGCAGCTTAGCCGGGACACCCTCGAACACCGGGGAGCTGTTTTTT. This sequence encodes CASSLAGTPSNTGELFF. The chain employs TRBV11-1 and TRBJ2-2, with D possibly TRBD1 on 6 matching bases. V lost 0 bases and J 0 bases, leaving 11 bases between the germline ends. CDR1 is SGHAT and CDR2 is FQDESV in the germline V gene (reference sequence). The CDR3 runs 17 residues.

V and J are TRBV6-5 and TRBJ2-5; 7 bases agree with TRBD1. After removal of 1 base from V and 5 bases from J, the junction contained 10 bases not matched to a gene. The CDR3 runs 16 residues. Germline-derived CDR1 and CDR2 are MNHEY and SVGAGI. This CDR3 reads CASSYLTGSGIETQYF. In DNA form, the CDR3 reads TGTGCCAGCAGTTACTTGACAGGGAGCGGAATCGAGACCCAGTACTTC.

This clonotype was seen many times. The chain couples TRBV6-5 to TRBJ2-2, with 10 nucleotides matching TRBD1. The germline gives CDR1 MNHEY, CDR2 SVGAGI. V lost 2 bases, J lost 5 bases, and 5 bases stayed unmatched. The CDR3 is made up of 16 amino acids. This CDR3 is CASSYRGQGSTGELFF. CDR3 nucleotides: TGTGCCAGCAGTTACCGGGGACAGGGGAGTACCGGGGAGCTGTTTTTT.

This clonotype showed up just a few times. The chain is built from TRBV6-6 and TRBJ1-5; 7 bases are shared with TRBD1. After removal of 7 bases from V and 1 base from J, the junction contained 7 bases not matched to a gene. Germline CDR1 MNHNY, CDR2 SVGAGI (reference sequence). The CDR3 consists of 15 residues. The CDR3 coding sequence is TGTGCCAGCACCGACAGGGAGTGGAGCAATCAGCCCCAGCATTTT. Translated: CASTDREWSNQPQHF.

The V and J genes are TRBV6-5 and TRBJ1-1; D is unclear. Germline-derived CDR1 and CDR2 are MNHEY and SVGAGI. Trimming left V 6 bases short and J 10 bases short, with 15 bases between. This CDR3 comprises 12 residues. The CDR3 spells CASSPDAGGAFF. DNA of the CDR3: TGTGCCAGCAGCCCGGACGCCGGCGGAGCTTTCTTT.

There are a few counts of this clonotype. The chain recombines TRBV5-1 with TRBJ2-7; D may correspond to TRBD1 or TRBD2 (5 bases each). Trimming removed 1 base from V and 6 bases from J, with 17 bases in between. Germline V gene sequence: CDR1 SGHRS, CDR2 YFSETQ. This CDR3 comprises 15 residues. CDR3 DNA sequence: TGCGCCAGCAGCTTGACGGCCTACGAGGGGATCGAGCAGTACTTC. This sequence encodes CASSLTAYEGIEQYF.

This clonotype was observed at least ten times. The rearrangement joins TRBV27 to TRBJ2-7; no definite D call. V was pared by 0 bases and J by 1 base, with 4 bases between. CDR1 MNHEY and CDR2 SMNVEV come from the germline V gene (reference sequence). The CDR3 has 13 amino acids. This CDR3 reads CASSLSESYEQYF. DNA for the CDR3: TGTGCCAGCAGTTTATCGGAGTCCTACGAGCAGTACTTC.

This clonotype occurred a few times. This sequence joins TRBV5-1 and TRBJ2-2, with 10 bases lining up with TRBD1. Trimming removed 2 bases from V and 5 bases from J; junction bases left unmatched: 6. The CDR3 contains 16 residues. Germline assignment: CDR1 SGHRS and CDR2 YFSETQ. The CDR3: CASSFRGQGRTGELFF. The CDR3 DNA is TGCGCCAGCAGCTTTCGGGGACAGGGGAGGACCGGGGAGCTGTTTTTT.

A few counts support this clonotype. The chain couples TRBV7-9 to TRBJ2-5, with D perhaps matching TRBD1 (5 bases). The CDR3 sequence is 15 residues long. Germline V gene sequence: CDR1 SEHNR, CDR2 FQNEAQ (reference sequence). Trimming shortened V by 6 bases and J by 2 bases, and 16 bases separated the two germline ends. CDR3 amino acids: CASSQQVGEQETQYF. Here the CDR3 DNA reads TGTGCCAGCAGTCAACAGGTTGGAGAACAAGAGACCCAGTACTTC.

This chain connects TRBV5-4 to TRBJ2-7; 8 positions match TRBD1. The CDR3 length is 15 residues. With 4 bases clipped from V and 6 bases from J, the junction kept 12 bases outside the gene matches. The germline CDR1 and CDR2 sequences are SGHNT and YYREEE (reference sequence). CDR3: CASSVAGGAKGEQYV. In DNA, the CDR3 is TGTGCCAGCAGCGTCGCAGGGGGCGCTAAGGGCGAGCAGTACGTC.

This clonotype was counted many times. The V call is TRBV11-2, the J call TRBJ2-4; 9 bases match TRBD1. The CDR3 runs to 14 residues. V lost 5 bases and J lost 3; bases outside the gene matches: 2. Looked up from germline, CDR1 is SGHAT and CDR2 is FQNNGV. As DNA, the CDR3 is TGTGCCAGCAGCCCGACAGGGGGCAAAAACATTCAGTACTTC. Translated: CASSPTGGKNIQYF.

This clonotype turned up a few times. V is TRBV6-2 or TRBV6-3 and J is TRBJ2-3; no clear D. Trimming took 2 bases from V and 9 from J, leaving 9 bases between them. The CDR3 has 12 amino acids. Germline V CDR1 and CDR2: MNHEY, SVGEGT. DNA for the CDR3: TGTGCCAGCAGTTACGGCGGAGCCACGCAGTATTTT. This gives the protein CASSYGGATQYF.

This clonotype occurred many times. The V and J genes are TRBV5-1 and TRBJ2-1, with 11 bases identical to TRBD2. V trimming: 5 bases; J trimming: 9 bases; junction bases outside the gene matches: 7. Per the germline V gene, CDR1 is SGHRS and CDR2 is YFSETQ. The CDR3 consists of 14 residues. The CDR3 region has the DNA TGCGCCAGCAGAGTAGCGGGAGGGCCTAGTGAGCAGTTCTTC. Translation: CASRVAGGPSEQFF.

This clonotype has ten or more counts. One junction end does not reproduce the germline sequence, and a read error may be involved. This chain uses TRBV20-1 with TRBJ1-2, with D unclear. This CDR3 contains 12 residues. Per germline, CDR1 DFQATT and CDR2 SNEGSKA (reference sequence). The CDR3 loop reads CSAGDGPYGYTF. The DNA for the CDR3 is TGCAGTGCTGGAGACGGACCTTATGGCTACACCTTC.

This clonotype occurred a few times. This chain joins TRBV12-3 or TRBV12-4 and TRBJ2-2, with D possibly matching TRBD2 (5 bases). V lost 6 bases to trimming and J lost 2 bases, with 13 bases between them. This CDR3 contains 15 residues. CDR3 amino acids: CASSKAGINTGELFF. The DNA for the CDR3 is TGTGCCAGCAGCAAGGCCGGGATAAACACCGGGGAGCTGTTTTTT.

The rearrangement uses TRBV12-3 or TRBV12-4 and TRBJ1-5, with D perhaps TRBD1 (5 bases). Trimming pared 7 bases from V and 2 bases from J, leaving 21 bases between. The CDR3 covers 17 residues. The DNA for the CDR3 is TGTGCCAGCAACCGGGGCGCGCGGGTAAGGGGCAATCAGCCCCAGCATTTT. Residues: CASNRGARVRGNQPQHF.

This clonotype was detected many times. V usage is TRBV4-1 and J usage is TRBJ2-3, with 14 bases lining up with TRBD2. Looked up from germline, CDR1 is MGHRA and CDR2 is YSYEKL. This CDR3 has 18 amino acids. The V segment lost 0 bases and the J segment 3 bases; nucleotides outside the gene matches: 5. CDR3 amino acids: CASSQEGGTSGRTDTQYF. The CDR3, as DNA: TGCGCCAGCAGCCAAGAGGGCGGGACTAGCGGGAGAACAGATACGCAGTATTTT.

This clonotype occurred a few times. This CDR3 reads CASSFATGTPGNNEQFF. CDR3 coding DNA: TGCGCCAGCAGCTTCGCGACCGGGACACCCGGGAACAATGAGCAGTTCTTC. V and J are TRBV5-1 and TRBJ2-1; a weak D match, TRBD1 (6 bases). The CDR3 has 17 residues. Trimming took 2 bases from V and 5 from J, leaving 20 bases between them. CDR1 and CDR2 (germline): SGHRS, YFSETQ.

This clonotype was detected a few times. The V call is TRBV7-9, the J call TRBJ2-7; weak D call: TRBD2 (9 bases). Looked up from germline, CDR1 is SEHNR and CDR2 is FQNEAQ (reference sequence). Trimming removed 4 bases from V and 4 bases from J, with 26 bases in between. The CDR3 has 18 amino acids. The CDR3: CASSYGQGLAGDGYEQYF. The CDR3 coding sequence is TGTGCCAGCAGCTATGGACAGGGTTTAGCGGGAGATGGGTACGAGCAGTACTTC.